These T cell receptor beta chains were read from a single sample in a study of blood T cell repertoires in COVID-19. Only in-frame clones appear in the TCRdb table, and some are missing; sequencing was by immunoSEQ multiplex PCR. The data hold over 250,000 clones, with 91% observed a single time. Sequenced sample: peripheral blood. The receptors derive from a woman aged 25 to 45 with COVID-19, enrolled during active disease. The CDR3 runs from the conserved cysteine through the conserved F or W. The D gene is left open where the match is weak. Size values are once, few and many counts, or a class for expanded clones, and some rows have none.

TGTGCCAGCAGTGGGGGACGAACTAGCGGCTCCTACAATGAGCAGTTCTTC	CASSGGRTSGSYNEQFF	TRBD2	TRBJ2-1	.	TRBV6-1
TGTGCCAGCAGTTTACGGGGACAGGGAACGTTCGACTATGGCTACACCTTC	CASSLRGQGTFDYGYTF	TRBD1	TRBJ1-2	.	TRBV28
TGTGCCAGCAGTGATTCCCCTCCGTTGAACACTGAAGCTTTCTTT	CASSDSPPLNTEAFF	.	TRBJ1-1	.	TRBV25-1
TGTGCCACCAGCAGAGTTGCTAACAGGGGAAGCTCCTATAATTCACCCCTCCACTTT	CATSRVANRGSSYNSPLHF	TRBD1	TRBJ1-6	.	TRBV15
TGTGCCACCGGCCTGGAGGCCCAGTACTTC	CATGLEAQYF	.	TRBJ2-5	.	TRBV10-3
TGCGCCAGCAGCCAAGAACACCCCTCCTACAATGAGCAGTTCTTC	CASSQEHPSYNEQFF	.	TRBJ2-1	.	TRBV4-1
TGTGCCAGCTTATTGGAGGGAGTCACTGAAGCTTTCTTT	CASLLEGVTEAFF	.	TRBJ1-1	few	TRBV2
TGTGCCAGCAGTTACCGGACAGGGGTTTCCTACGAGCAGTACTTC	CASSYRTGVSYEQYF	TRBD1	TRBJ2-7	.	TRBV27
TGTGCCAGCAGCCAAGAATTCGGGAATTCACCCCTCCACTTT	CASSQEFGNSPLHF	.	TRBJ1-6	.	TRBV3-1/TRBV3-2
TGTGCCAGCAGCCCCCTCGGAAGGGGGAGTTTTAATGAGCAGTTCTTC	CASSPLGRGSFNEQFF	.	TRBJ2-1	.	TRBV5-6
TGCAGCGTGGACTACCAGAACTACAATGAGCAGTTCTTC	CSVDYQNYNEQFF	.	TRBJ2-1	.	TRBV29-1
TGTGCCTGGACTCGCAGGGATGTGGGGTATGGCTACACCTTC	CAWTRRDVGYGYTF	.	TRBJ1-2	.	TRBV30
TGCAGCGGTGGGGAGGACGAGCAGTACTTC	CSGGEDEQYF	.	TRBJ2-7	.	TRBV29-1
TGTGCCAGCACCCCGCCGGGGAGCCCAAGGAAGGAGCAGTACTTC	CASTPPGSPRKEQYF	.	TRBJ2-7	few	TRBV6-2/TRBV6-3
TGTGCCACCAGGGGCCCCAACAGGGGAGCTAACTATGGCTACACCTTC	CATRGPNRGANYGYTF	TRBD1	TRBJ1-2	.	TRBV19
TGTGCCAGTAGTATATTAGAGAACACTGAAGCTTTCTTT	CASSILENTEAFF	.	TRBJ1-1	.	TRBV19